This TCR beta chain originates from a study of human T cells and chemical hapten exposure (dated by TCRdb to the early 2020s). Regarding the study in general: For sensitization, 2% DPC in acetone was applied to a 2 cm by 2 cm area of upper inner arm skin. Throughout the approximately 23-week study period, patients were also given weekly therapeutic DPC doses on the scalp. Patch testing was performed on the upper back with Finn chambers containing 0.01% DPC, and the patch tests were scored after 6 days according to International Contact Dermatitis Research Group standards. The patient cohort, mostly female, included alopecia areata with under or over 50% scalp involvement, alopecia totalis and alopecia universalis. Libraries were combined into a pool for sequencing, and differences in TCR yield between samples came mainly from small differences in library volumes within the pool. In alopecia patients, the study followed how the peripheral blood TCR repertoire changed in vivo over primary and secondary sensitization to diphenylcyclopropenone (DPC), a hapten. Blood samples were taken from patients before sensitization (week 0) and at 2, 6 and about 24 weeks after DPC sensitization. Some 29 alopecia patients gave blood for TCR sequencing at one to four time points (pre-sensitization, 2, 6 and 24 weeks). Broader findings and caveats from the paper: All patients had alopecia, a presumed autoimmune disease, so their immune response might differ from that of healthy individuals. Significantly more large CDR3 similarity clusters were formed by expanded TCRs than by pre-sensitization or healthy control sets, consistent with antigen-driven responses. Repeated subsampling changed both the strength of the expansion versus patch-test correlation and the threshold at which that correlation became significant. Patch test score correlated positively with the number of PT1 expanded TCRs, reaching significance at thresholds 8, 16 and 32 but not at 4. The number of TCRs above 1 in 1000 frequency did not change with DPC sensitization; there was no evidence of global repertoire structure alterations.

As concerns this clonotype: This receptor's antigen is unknown. Nothing much larger sits one base from this clone, and base qualities are not available.

The sample's time point, from its label and the paper: patch test 3, about 24 weeks after DPC sensitization. Per the publication, the treatment or condition label means: therapeutic diphenylcyclopropenone sensitization with weekly scalp DPC. At each patch-test visit, blood was drawn before the patch test was applied. To be eligible, patients had to be aged 18 to 70, diagnosed with alopecia and judged suitable for DPC therapy, while pregnant patients were excluded. Total RNA was isolated from unfractionated whole blood collected in Tempus Blood RNA tubes. Receptors were amplified or captured by RACE. Sequencing instrument: NextSeq 500. Library preparation attached unique molecular identifiers to individual cDNA molecules for quantitative, reproducible TCR counting. For every blood RNA sample, sequencing covered both the TCR alpha and TCR beta chains. The authors processed their data as follows. The median number of TCRs per sample was some 100,000, ranging from about 23,224 to 700,000. V, J and CDR3 annotation of the TCR reads was carried out using the Decombinator software suite. For PS versus PT1 abundance plots, all samples were subsampled to the same number of TCRs (28,000). TCRs were defined as expanded if absent before sensitization and observed at least eight times at the 2-week time point. The raw public reads went through TCRdb reprocessing: fastp at Q25, MiXCR clone calling, in-frame beta chains kept. Identical CDR3 protein sequences are pooled into one entry, listed with their most common genes and DNA. Clone size and V and J calls follow TCRdb, not the original study. This sample lists about 82,000 distinct CDR3 sequences; roughly 13% were detected once. Of the sample, about 5.7% is held by the ten largest clones.

The germline ends are 9 bases apart after V is trimmed by 3 bases and J by 6 bases. The CDR3 spans 12 residues, from the cysteine through the phenylalanine. CDR3 DNA only is kept here, 36 bases in frame from base 1. This chain is built from TRBV12-3 or TRBV12-4 and TRBJ2-7, with the D gene uncertain. The starting material was whole blood, obtained in connection with sensitization to the hapten diphenylcyclopropenone (DPC). The TCR was taken from a woman aged 50 to 60 with alopecia areata. Some clones in this sample may be carry-over from other donors' samples. The DNA sequence is TGTGCCAGCAGTTTGGTGGGTTTCGAGCAGTACTTC. This yields the protein CASSLVGFEQYF.